This TCR beta chain was observed in a study of T cell repertoires in cytomegalovirus infection (dated by TCRdb to between 2018 and 2021). Turning to the overall study: Donor HLA type was relevant to the analysis, as public TCR beta signatures indicated carriage of CMV infection together with the matching HLA type. The research as a whole found: Cumulative frequency of public TCR beta family members discriminated carriers of CMV infection plus the relevant HLA type in this cohort and an independent roughly 350-donor cohort. The ex vivo response was dominated by HLA-C-restricted CMV-specific TCR beta clonotypes, and the single most frequent clonotype in two of eight donors was supplied by these HLA-C-restricted clonotypes.

The germline V gene sets CDR1 to SNHLY and CDR2 to FYNNEI. Spanning cysteine to phenylalanine, the CDR3 consists of 14 amino acids. The read is trimmed to its CDR3 DNA, 42 bases read in frame from base 1. V and J are trimmed by 6 bases and 6 bases, and the gene matches miss 4 bases of the junction. Instrument used: Illumina HiSeq 1500. The public reads were reprocessed in TCRdb via fastp at Q25 and MiXCR, keeping in-frame beta chains. Rows with a matching CDR3 protein are joined into one entry that keeps the most common DNA and genes. This sample comprises 150,000 to 200,000 distinct CDR3 sequences, about 28% of them detected only once. Of the sample, approximately 30% falls within the top ten clones. This clonotype was observed at least ten times. The clone's antigen remains unknown. Base qualities are not provided; no much larger clone lies one nucleotide away.

The V and J genes are TRBV2 and TRBJ1-6, and 8 bases in between align with TRBD1. The TCR comes from a human donor in good health (CMV status not recorded). Some clones in this sample may be carry-over from other donors' samples. The sequenced material came from PBMCs. The nucleotide sequence is TGTGCCAGCAGGAGGGACAGGTTTAATTCACCCCTCCACTTT. Protein translation: CASRRDRFNSPLHF.